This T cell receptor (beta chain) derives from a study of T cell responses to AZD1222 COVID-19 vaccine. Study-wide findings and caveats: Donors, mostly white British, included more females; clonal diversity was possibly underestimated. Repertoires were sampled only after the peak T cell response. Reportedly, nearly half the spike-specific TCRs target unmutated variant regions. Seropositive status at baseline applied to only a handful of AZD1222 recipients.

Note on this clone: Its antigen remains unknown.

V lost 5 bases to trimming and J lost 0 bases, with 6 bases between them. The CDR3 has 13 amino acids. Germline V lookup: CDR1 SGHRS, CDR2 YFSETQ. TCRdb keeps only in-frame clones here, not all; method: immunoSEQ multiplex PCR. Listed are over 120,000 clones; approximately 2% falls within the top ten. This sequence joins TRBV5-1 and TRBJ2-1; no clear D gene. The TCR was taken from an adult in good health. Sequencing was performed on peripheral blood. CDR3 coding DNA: TGCGCCAGCAGGACGGACTCCTACAATGAGCAGTTCTTC. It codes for CASRTDSYNEQFF.